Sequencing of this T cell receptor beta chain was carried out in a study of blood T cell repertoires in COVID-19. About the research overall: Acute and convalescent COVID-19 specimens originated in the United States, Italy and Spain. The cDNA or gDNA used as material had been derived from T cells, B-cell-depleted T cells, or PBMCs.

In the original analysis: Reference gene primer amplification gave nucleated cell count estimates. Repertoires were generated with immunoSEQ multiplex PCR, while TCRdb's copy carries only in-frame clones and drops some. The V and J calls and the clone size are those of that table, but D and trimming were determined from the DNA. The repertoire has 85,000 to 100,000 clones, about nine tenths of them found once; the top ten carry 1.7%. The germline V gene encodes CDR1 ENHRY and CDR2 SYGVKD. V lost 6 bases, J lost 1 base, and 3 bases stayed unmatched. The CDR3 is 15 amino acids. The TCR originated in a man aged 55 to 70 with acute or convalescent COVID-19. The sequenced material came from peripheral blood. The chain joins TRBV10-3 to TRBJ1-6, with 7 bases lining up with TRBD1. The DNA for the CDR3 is TGTGCCATCAGCAGGGGGGAATCCTATAATTCACCCCTCCACTTT. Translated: CAISRGESYNSPLHF.